What follows is one T cell receptor (beta chain) and its context. The record originates from a study of blood T cell repertoires in COVID-19. The wider study: Researchers got acute and convalescent COVID-19 samples from the United States, Italy and Spain. PBMCs, B-cell-depleted T cells, or T cells were the source of the cDNA or gDNA that made up the material.

Original methodology: Amplification of reference gene primers was used by the study to estimate nucleated cell counts. Clones were read by immunoSEQ multiplex PCR, and TCRdb kept only the in-frame ones, dropping some. Clone size and the V and J calls come from that table; the DNA yielded D and trimming. The table includes 120,000 or so clones, around 87% detected once. The germline V gene has CDR1 SGHRS and CDR2 YFSETQ. The CDR3 runs 16 residues. V was pared by 0 bases and J by 5 bases, with 17 bases between. The chain is built from TRBV5-1 and TRBJ1-1; weak D call: TRBD1 (6 bases). Sequenced material: peripheral blood. This receptor was identified in a woman aged 60 to 75 with acute or convalescent COVID-19. CDR3 in amino acids: CASSLEGDRLGTEAFF. In nucleotides, the CDR3 is TGCGCCAGCAGCTTGGAAGGAGACAGGTTGGGGACTGAAGCTTTCTTT.